These 28 T cell receptor beta chains were sequenced from one sample in a study of a mutant IDH1 vaccine in newly diagnosed glioma. The antigens these receptors bind are not known. Indicated time point: week 23, last vaccination. Each vaccine dose was 300 ug of mutant IDH1 20-mer peptide, with topical imiquimod. Produced via immunoSEQ multiplex PCR; TCRdb's table is partial and in-frame only. The sample includes 50,000 to 70,000 clones, 84% of them seen just once. The specimen comprised PBMCs, sampled from a glioma patient whose treatment included an IDH1 peptide vaccine. The source is a young man with glioma.

This chain uses TRBV7-9 with TRBJ1-2; D is possibly TRBD1 (5 bases). CDR3 size: 15 residues. Germline assignment: CDR1 SEHNR and CDR2 FQNEAQ (reference sequence). Trimming took 5 bases from V and 8 from J, leaving 21 bases between them. The CDR3 here is CASSPPPGLQGGYTF. CDR3 nucleotide sequence: TGTGCCAGCAGCCCGCCGCCGGGACTCCAAGGGGGCTACACCTTC.

The gene calls are TRBV18 and TRBJ1-1, with D uncertain. V dropped 4 bases and J dropped 0 bases, with 15 bases sitting between them. The CDR3 loop spans 16 amino acids. Per germline, CDR1 KGHSH and CDR2 LQKENI. DNA of the CDR3: TGTGCCAGCTCACGAGTCCACAAGGAAATGAACACTGAAGCTTTCTTT. Translated: CASSRVHKEMNTEAFF.

With regard to this clone: Other DNA sequences of this sample code for an identical CDR3. The chain recombines TRBV28 with TRBJ1-1; the D is unclear. The V end was cut by 6 bases, the J end by 5 bases, with 10 bases between. CDR1 is MDHEN and CDR2 is SYDVKM in the germline V gene. The CDR3 sequence is 12 residues long. The CDR3: CASSLDPTEAFF. The CDR3 coding sequence is TGTGCCAGCAGCCTTGATCCAACTGAAGCTTTCTTT.

This clone showed up just once. This chain connects TRBV6-5 to TRBJ1-1, with D possibly being TRBD1 (5 bases). This CDR3 has 13 residues. V was trimmed by 5 bases and J by 1 base, leaving 8 bases between them. In germline, CDR1 is MNHEY, CDR2 SVGAGI. This CDR3 is CASSPGPNTEAFF. The DNA of the CDR3 is TGTGCCAGCAGTCCGGGGCCGAACACTGAAGCTTTCTTT.

The V gene is TRBV5-1, the J gene TRBJ2-7; D might be TRBD2 (6 bases). This CDR3 comprises 15 residues. CDR1 and CDR2 (germline): SGHRS, YFSETQ. The V end lost 0 bases, the J end lost 5 bases, and 15 bases lay between the germline ends. Written as DNA, the CDR3 is TGCGCCAGCAGCTTGGCCGGCAGTAGACTAGACGAGCAGTACTTC. This translates into CASSLAGSRLDEQYF.

This clone was recorded once. The rearrangement joins TRBV4-1 to TRBJ2-1; 8 nucleotides agree with TRBD2. CDR1 and CDR2 (germline): MGHRA, YSYEKL. The trim removed 4 bases at V and 8 bases at J, leaving 19 bases unmatched. This CDR3 region has 18 residues. The CDR3 DNA reads TGCGCCAGCAGCCTTACAACTCCACTAGCGGAGAATATCGATGAGCAGTTCTTC. It codes for CASSLTTPLAENIDEQFF.

This clone rates as medium-sized. The V and J genes are TRBV7-3 and TRBJ2-1, with TRBD2 as a possible D gene (5 bases). Per germline, CDR1 SGHTA and CDR2 FQGTGA. The CDR3 spans 18 residues. V was shortened by 2 bases and J by 1 base, with 18 bases between the two germline ends. CDR3 DNA sequence: TGTGCCAGCAGCTTACCCGCTATCGGAGAGGGTTCCTACAATGAGCAGTTCTTC. Translating gives CASSLPAIGEGSYNEQFF.

The chain joins TRBV18 to TRBJ2-7, with a weak D call TRBD2 (5 bases). Trimming left V 4 bases short and J 0 bases short, with 13 bases between. The CDR3 loop spans 15 amino acids. The V gene's germline CDR1 is KGHSH and CDR2 LQKENI. The CDR3 loop is CASSRLTVRSYEQYF. DNA for the CDR3: TGTGCCAGCTCACGACTAACAGTCCGCTCCTACGAGCAGTACTTC.

This clone occurred a few times. V usage is TRBV7-9 and J usage is TRBJ1-5; D gene ambiguous. Germline assignment: CDR1 SEHNR and CDR2 FQNEAQ (reference sequence). CDR3 length: 13 amino acids. Trimming took 0 bases from V and 4 from J, leaving 4 bases between them. The CDR3 reads CASSLAENQPQHF. The CDR3 coding sequence is TGTGCCAGCAGCTTAGCGGAGAATCAGCCCCAGCATTTT.

V usage is TRBV4-3 and J usage is TRBJ2-5; 12 positions agree with TRBD2. Germline values: CDR1 LGHNA, CDR2 YSLEER. The V gene end was trimmed by 0 bases and the J gene end by 5 bases; junction bases not matched to a gene: 10. This CDR3 has 18 amino acids. The CDR3 loop is CASSQDYVTSGRLETQYF. CDR3 coding DNA: TGCGCCAGCAGCCAAGACTATGTGACTAGCGGGAGATTGGAGACCCAGTACTTC.

The chain has TRBV25-1 and TRBJ1-2; D possibly corresponds to TRBD1 (6 bases). The CDR3 totals 12 residues. The germline V gene encodes CDR1 MGHDK and CDR2 SYGVNS. V shed 3 bases and J shed 7 bases, with 9 bases lying between them. The CDR3 DNA follows: TGTGCCAGCAGTGAGTTCAGGGGTGGCTACACCTTC. It specifies CASSEFRGGYTF.

The chain uses TRBV1 and TRBJ2-7; the DNA was not compared with TRBD2, the D call given in the table. TRBV1 is noted as a pseudogene. The CDR3 extends over 18 amino acids. CDR3 in DNA: TGCACCAGCAGCCAAGAACCTTTAGGAGCGGGGGGAACCTACGAGCAGTACTTC. Its translation is CTSSQEPLGAGGTYEQYF.

The rearrangement links TRBV4-3 to TRBJ2-5; 7 bases agree with TRBD2. J gave up 4 bases and V 0 bases, and 2 bases lay outside the gene matches. Germline V gives CDR1 LGHNA, CDR2 YSLEER. The CDR3 consists of 14 residues. CDR3 residues: CASSQDPGGETQYF. The CDR3, as DNA: TGCGCCAGCAGCCAAGACCCGGGAGGAGAGACCCAGTACTTC.

V usage is TRBV5-4 and J usage is TRBJ2-1; TRBD2 matches 8 bases. Per the germline V gene, CDR1 is SGHNT and CDR2 is YYREEE (reference sequence). The J segment lost 2 bases and the V segment lost 7 bases, leaving 8 bases of the junction unmatched. The CDR3 extends over 15 amino acids. The CDR3 DNA reads TGTGCCAGCCTTCACGGGGGGGGGACCTACAATGAGCAGTTCTTC. Amino acids: CASLHGGGTYNEQFF.

The V and J genes are TRBV27 and TRBJ1-1; D possibly corresponds to TRBD1 (6 bases). In germline, CDR1 is MNHEY, CDR2 SMNVEV (reference sequence). The CDR3 length is 15 residues. The ends were cut back, 3 bases at V and 4 bases at J, with 15 bases in the middle. The chain's CDR3 is CASSFRKGEGTEAFF. The CDR3, as DNA: TGTGCCAGCAGTTTTAGAAAGGGGGAAGGCACTGAAGCTTTCTTT.

V is TRBV27 and J is TRBJ1-1; D remains unclear. Germline CDR1 and CDR2: MNHEY and SMNVEV (reference sequence). This CDR3 spans 13 amino acids. V lost 6 bases and J lost 0, with 8 bases in between. The CDR3 DNA reads as TGTGCCAGCAGCTCCGGGCTGAACACTGAAGCTTTCTTT. Amino acid sequence: CASSSGLNTEAFF.

The chain joins TRBV5-6 to TRBJ2-5; D uncertain. Germline V gene sequence: CDR1 SGHDT, CDR2 YYEEEE. The CDR3 extends over 14 amino acids. Trimming removed 0 bases from V and 2 bases from J, with 8 bases in between. The CDR3 sequence is CASSLVTAQETQYF. The CDR3 bases are TGTGCCAGCAGCTTGGTGACGGCACAAGAGACCCAGTACTTC.

This clone showed up just once. The chain combines TRBV5-1 with TRBJ1-3; D unclear. There are 13 residues in the CDR3. The V gene lost 3 bases and the J gene lost 1 base, with 5 bases spanning the gap. In germline, CDR1 is SGHRS, CDR2 YFSETQ. This CDR3 is CASSSQSGNTIYF. DNA for the CDR3: TGCGCCAGCAGCTCACAATCTGGAAACACCATATATTTT.

The rearrangement uses TRBV25-1 and TRBJ1-1; TRBD1 agrees at 10 bases. Germline V gene data show CDR1 as MGHDK and CDR2 as SYGVNS. With V trimmed by 1 base and J by 0 bases, 8 bases remained unmatched. The length of the CDR3 is 18 residues. Here the CDR3 reads CASSEWDRDRGMNTEAFF. DNA for the CDR3: TGTGCCAGCAGTGAATGGGACCGGGACAGGGGAATGAACACTGAAGCTTTCTTT.

About this clone: This CDR3 is also generated by other DNA sequences in the sample. The chain is built from TRBV19 and TRBJ1-1; D remains ambiguous. Trimming shortened V by 3 bases and J by 1 base, and 6 bases separated the two germline ends. Germline-derived CDR1 and CDR2 are LNHDA and SQIVND (reference sequence). This CDR3 has 13 residues. CDR3 nucleotide sequence: TGTGCCAGTAGTATCGGAAAGAACACTGAAGCTTTCTTT. Translating gives CASSIGKNTEAFF.

J is TRBJ1-1 and V is TRBV6-1; tentatively, D is TRBD1 (6 bases). The V and J ends lost 7 bases and 6 bases respectively, with 18 bases between them. The length of the CDR3 is 14 residues. CDR1 is MNHNS, CDR2 SASEGT, per germline. CDR3 DNA: TGTGCCAGCATCAGGACAGCCTCCCCTTCTGAAGCTTTCTTT. Translating it yields CASIRTASPSEAFF.

This clone was recorded a few times. V is TRBV2 and J is TRBJ1-5; possibly TRBD1 for D (5 bases). V lost 1 base, J lost 4 bases, and 5 bases lay in between. CDR1 is SNHLY and CDR2 is FYNNEI in the germline V gene. The CDR3 loop spans 13 amino acids. The CDR3, as DNA: TGTGCCAGCAGTGAAGAGGGGAATCAGCCCCAGCATTTT. It codes for CASSEEGNQPQHF.

This clone was seen a single time. This chain joins TRBV5-4 and TRBJ2-1; possible D gene TRBD1, 5 bases. The CDR3 contains 15 residues. Germline values: CDR1 SGHNT, CDR2 YYREEE (reference sequence). V lost 1 base, J lost 10 bases, and 18 bases lay in between. CDR3 loop: CASSLSVRADSEQFF. The CDR3 bases are TGTGCCAGCAGCTTGTCGGTCAGGGCTGACTCGGAGCAGTTCTTC.

J is TRBJ2-7 and V is TRBV19; TRBD1 matches 8 bases. This CDR3 spans 14 amino acids. Germline trimming cut 5 bases from V and 2 bases from J; bases unmatched to any gene: 5. Germline V CDR1 and CDR2: LNHDA, SQIVND (reference sequence). CDR3 DNA: TGTGCCAGTAGTTCCCAACAGGGGGCCTACGAGCAGTACTTC. Translation: CASSSQQGAYEQYF.

J is TRBJ1-1 and V is TRBV18; a weak D match, TRBD1 (6 bases). The CDR3 extends over 14 amino acids. Germline V lookup: CDR1 KGHSH, CDR2 LQKENI. V was cut by 3 bases and J by 1 base, with 9 bases left in between. The CDR3 DNA reads TGTGCCAGCTCACCCGACAGGTCGAACACTGAAGCTTTCTTT. Translation gives CASSPDRSNTEAFF.

For the CDR3, the DNA is TGTGCCAGTAGTATCTGGCAGGGCGACACTGAAGCTTTCTTT. Amino acid sequence: CASSIWQGDTEAFF. This sequence joins TRBV19 and TRBJ1-1; possibly TRBD1 for D (5 bases). The V end was cut by 3 bases, the J end by 3 bases, with 11 bases between. Looked up from germline, CDR1 is LNHDA and CDR2 is SQIVND (reference sequence). There are 14 residues in the CDR3.

This chain connects TRBV7-9 to TRBJ1-2; D gene uncertain. This CDR3 region has 13 residues. Germline loops: CDR1 SEHNR, CDR2 FQNEAQ (reference sequence). Trimming pared 4 bases from V and 1 base from J, leaving 7 bases between. The CDR3 nucleotides are TGTGCCAGCAGCTCTTCAGATAACTATGGCTACACCTTC. The encoded protein is CASSSSDNYGYTF.

This clone was detected only a few times. The chain links TRBV4-3 to TRBJ2-7; D remains ambiguous. Germline V CDR1 and CDR2: LGHNA, YSLEER. The V and J ends lost 0 bases and 2 bases respectively, with 11 bases between them. CDR3 length: 15 residues. The CDR3 DNA follows: TGCGCCAGCAGCCAAGACAGAGAACCCACCTACGAGCAGTACTTC. Translation: CASSQDREPTYEQYF.